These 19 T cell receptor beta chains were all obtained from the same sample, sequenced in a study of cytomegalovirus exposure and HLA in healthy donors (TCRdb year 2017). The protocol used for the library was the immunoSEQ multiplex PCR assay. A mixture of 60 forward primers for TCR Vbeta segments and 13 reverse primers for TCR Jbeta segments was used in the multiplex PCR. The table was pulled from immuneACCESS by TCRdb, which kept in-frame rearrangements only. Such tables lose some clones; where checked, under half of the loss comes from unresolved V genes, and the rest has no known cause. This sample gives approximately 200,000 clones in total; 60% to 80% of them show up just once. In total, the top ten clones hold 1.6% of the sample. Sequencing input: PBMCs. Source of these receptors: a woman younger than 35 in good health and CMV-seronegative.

The CDR3 loop reads CASMQGAIEQYF. CDR3 nucleotide sequence: TGTGCCAGCATGCAGGGGGCGATCGAGCAGTACTTC. V gene TRBV6-1 combines with J gene TRBJ2-7, with 8 nucleotides matching TRBD1. Germline lookup yields CDR1 MNHNS and CDR2 SASEGT. The V and J ends lost 7 bases and 6 bases, in that order; junction bases with no gene match: 5. CDR3 length equals 12 residues.

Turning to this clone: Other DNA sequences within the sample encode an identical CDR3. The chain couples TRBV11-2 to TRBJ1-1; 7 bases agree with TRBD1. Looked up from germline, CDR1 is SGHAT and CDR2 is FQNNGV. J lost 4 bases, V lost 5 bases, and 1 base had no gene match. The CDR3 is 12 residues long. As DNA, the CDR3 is TGTGCCAGCAGCCCAGGGGGCACTGAAGCTTTCTTT. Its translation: CASSPGGTEAFF.

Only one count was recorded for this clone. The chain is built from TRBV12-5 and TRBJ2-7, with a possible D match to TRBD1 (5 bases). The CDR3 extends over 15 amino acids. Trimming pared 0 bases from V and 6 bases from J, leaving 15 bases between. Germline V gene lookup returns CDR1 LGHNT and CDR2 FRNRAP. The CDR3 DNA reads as TGTGCTAGTGGTTTGGTATTGGGCAGGGTGGTCGAGCAGTACTTC. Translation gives CASGLVLGRVVEQYF.

The CDR3 reads CATSTGGTGRTDTQYF. Here the CDR3 DNA reads TGTGCCACCAGCACGGGCGGGACAGGGAGAACAGATACGCAGTATTTT. This chain links TRBV15 with TRBJ2-3; 9 nucleotides match TRBD1. CDR3 length: 16 amino acids. The J segment lost 3 bases and the V segment lost 4 bases, leaving 8 bases of the junction unmatched. Germline V CDR1 and CDR2: LNHNV, YYDKDF (reference sequence).

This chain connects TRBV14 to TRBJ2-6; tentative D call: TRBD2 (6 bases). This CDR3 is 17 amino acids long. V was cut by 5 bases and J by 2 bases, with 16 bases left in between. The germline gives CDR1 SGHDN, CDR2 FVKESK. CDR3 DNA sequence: TGTGCCAGCAGCTCCAAAGGGTGGGGGGCTGGGGCCAACGTCCTGACTTTC. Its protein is CASSSKGWGAGANVLTF.

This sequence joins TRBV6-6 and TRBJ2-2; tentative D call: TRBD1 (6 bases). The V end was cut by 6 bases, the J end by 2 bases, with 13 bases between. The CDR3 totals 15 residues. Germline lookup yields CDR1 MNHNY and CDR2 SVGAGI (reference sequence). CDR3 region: CASSRDTLNTGELFF. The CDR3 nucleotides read TGTGCCAGCAGCAGGGACACATTAAACACCGGGGAGCTGTTTTTT.

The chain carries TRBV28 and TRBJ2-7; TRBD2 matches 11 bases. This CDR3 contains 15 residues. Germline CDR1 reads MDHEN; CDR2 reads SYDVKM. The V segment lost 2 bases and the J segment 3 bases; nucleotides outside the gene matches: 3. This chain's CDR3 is CASSLGTSGIYEQYF. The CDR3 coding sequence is TGTGCCAGCAGTTTAGGGACTAGCGGCATCTACGAGCAGTACTTC.

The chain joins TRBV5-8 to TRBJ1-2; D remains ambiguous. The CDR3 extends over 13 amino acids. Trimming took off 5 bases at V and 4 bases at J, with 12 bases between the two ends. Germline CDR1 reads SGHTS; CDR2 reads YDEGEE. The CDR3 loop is CASSRGGAYGYTF. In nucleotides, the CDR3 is TGTGCCAGCAGTCGCGGCGGAGCCTATGGCTACACCTTC.

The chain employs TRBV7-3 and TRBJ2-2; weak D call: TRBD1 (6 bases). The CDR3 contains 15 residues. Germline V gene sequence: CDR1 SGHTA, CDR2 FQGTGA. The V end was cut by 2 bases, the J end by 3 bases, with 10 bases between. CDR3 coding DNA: TGTGCCAGCAGCTTATCAGGGGCGGACACCGGGGAGCTGTTTTTT. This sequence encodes CASSLSGADTGELFF.

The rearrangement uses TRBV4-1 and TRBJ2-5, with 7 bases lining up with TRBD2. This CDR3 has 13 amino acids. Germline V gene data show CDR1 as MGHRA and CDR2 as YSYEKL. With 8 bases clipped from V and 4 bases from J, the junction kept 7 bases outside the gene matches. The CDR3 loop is CASSRGSTETQYF. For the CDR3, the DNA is TGCGCCAGCTCTCGCGGGAGCACAGAGACCCAGTACTTC.

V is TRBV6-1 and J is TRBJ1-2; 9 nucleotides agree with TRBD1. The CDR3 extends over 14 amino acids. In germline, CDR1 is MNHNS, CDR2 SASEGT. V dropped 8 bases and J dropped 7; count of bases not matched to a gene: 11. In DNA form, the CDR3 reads TGTGCCAGCGGGGGGACAGGGAAGGGATTTGGCTACACCTTC. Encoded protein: CASGGTGKGFGYTF.

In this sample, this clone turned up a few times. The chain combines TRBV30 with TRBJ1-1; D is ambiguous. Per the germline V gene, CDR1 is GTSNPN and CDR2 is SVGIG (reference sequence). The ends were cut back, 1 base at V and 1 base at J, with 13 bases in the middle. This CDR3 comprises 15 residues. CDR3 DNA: TGTGCCTGGAGTGACGTCGTCTCGGGGAACACTGAAGCTTTCTTT. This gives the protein CAWSDVVSGNTEAFF.

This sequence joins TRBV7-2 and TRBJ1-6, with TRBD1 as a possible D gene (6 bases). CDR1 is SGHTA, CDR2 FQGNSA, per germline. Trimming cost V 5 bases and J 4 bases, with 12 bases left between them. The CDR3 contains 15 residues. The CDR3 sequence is CASSPRTEYNSPLHF. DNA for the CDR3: TGTGCCAGCAGCCCAAGGACAGAGTATAATTCACCCCTCCACTTT.

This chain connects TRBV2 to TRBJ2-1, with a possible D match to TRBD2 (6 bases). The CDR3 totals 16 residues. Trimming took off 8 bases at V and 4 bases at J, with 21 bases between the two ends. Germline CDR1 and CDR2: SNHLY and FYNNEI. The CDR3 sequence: CASGVSAGTQYNEQFF. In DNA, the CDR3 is TGTGCCAGCGGGGTATCCGCGGGAACCCAATACAATGAGCAGTTCTTC.

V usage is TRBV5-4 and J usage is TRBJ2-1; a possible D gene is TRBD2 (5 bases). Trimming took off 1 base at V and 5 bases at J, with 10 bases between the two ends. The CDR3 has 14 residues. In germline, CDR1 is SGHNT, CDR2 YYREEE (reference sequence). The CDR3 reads CASSLWAADNEQFF. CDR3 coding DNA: TGTGCCAGCAGCTTGTGGGCAGCGGACAATGAGCAGTTCTTC.

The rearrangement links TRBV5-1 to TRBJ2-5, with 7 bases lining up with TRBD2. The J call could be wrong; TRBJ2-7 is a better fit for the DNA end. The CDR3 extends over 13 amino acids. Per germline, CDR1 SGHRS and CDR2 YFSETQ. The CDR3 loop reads CASSWQRGDEQYF. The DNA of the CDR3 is TGCGCCAGCAGCTGGCAGCGGGGAGACGAGCAGTACTTC.

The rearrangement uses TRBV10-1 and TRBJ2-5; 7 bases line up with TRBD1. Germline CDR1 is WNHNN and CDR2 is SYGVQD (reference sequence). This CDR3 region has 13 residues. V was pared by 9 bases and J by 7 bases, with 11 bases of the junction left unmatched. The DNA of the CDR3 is TGCGCCAGGGGAAGAGACAGGGTTCCGACCCAGTACTTC. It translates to CARGRDRVPTQYF.

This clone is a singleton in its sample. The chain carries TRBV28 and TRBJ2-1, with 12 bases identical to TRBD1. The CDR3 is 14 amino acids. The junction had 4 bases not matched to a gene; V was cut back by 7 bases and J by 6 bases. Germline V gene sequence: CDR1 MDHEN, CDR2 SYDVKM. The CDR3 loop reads CASNRDRGPNEQFF. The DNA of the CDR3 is TGTGCCAGCAACCGGGACAGGGGGCCCAATGAGCAGTTCTTC.

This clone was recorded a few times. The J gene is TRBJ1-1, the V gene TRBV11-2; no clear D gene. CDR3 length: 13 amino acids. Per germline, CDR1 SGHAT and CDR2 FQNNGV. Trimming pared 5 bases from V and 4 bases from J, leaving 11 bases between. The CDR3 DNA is TGTGCCAGCAGCCTCGTCTCGGGCACTGAAGCTTTCTTT. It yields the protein CASSLVSGTEAFF.